These 15 T cell receptor beta chains came from one sample sequenced in a study of blood T cell repertoires in COVID-19. Sequenced by immunoSEQ multiplex PCR; TCRdb stores in-frame clones only, minus some. The repertoire includes 80,000 to 95,000 clones, about 84% of them detected once, and roughly 14% sits in the top ten. Sequenced material: peripheral blood. The receptor set was obtained from an older woman with acute or convalescent COVID-19.

This clone is a singleton in its sample. The chain is built from TRBV6-5 and TRBJ1-1; the D gene is possibly TRBD1 (5 bases). This CDR3 is built from 14 residues. Trimming took 4 bases from V and 3 from J, leaving 12 bases between them. Per germline, CDR1 MNHEY and CDR2 SVGAGI. CDR3 DNA: TGTGCCAGCAGTTCCCCGCGGGGGGACACTGAAGCTTTCTTT. This gives the protein CASSSPRGDTEAFF.

The rearrangement joins TRBV5-6 to TRBJ2-3, with 7 bases aligning to TRBD2. CDR1 is SGHDT and CDR2 is YYEEEE in the germline V gene. The J segment lost 2 bases and the V segment lost 0 bases, leaving 9 bases of the junction unmatched. CDR3 length equals 17 residues. The CDR3 bases are TGTGCCAGCAGCTTGGTACCGGGACTACGAGACACAGATACGCAGTATTTT. Protein product: CASSLVPGLRDTDTQYF.

The CDR3, as DNA: TGTGCCAGCAGCCAGGACAGTTACTCACCCCTCCACTTT. Translating it yields CASSQDSYSPLHF. This rearrangement joins TRBV3-1 (or the pseudogene TRBV3-2) to TRBJ1-6, with D possibly being TRBD1 (6 bases). The germline gives CDR1 LGHDT, CDR2 YNNKEL (reference sequence). The CDR3 covers 13 residues. V was pared by 3 bases and J by 10 bases, with 10 bases between.

V and J are TRBV28 and TRBJ2-1, with D perhaps matching TRBD2 (6 bases). The length of the CDR3 is 16 residues. V shed 2 bases and J shed 6 bases, with 17 bases lying between them. Germline values: CDR1 MDHEN, CDR2 SYDVKM. The CDR3 spells CASSLSGRRGSNEQFF. In DNA form, the CDR3 reads TGTGCCAGCAGTTTAAGTGGCAGGAGGGGCTCCAATGAGCAGTTCTTC.

This chain connects TRBV6-1 to TRBJ1-5; 7 nucleotides match TRBD1. The J segment lost 7 bases and the V segment lost 2 bases, leaving 5 bases of the junction unmatched. Germline CDR1 and CDR2: MNHNS and SASEGT. The length of the CDR3 is 14 residues. CDR3 sequence reads: CASSESDRYQPQHF. DNA for the CDR3: TGTGCCAGCAGTGAATCGGACAGGTACCAGCCCCAGCATTTT.

The V call is TRBV18, the J call TRBJ2-4; D possibly corresponds to TRBD1 (8 bases). V dropped 3 bases and J dropped 9 bases, with 18 bases sitting between them. Germline CDR1 KGHSH, CDR2 LQKENI. The CDR3 is 15 amino acids. The CDR3 DNA reads TGTGCCAGCTCACCGGCGGCAGGGGGCGGGAGCATTCAGTACTTC. This sequence encodes CASSPAAGGGSIQYF.

The rearrangement links TRBV9 to TRBJ2-5; D may be TRBD1 (6 bases). V was cut by 0 bases and J by 5 bases, with 14 bases left in between. Per the germline V gene, CDR1 is SGDLS and CDR2 is YYNGEE. The CDR3 is made up of 15 amino acids. The CDR3 DNA sequence: TGTGCCAGCAGCGTAGGGACAGTTCAAGGGGAGACCCAGTACTTC. Translating gives CASSVGTVQGETQYF.

V is TRBV19 and J is TRBJ1-1; D might be TRBD1 (6 bases). The V end was cut by 6 bases, the J end by 0 bases, with 17 bases between. CDR1 is LNHDA, CDR2 SQIVND, per germline (reference sequence). CDR3 length: 16 residues. In DNA form, the CDR3 reads TGTGCCAGTAGCGCCTTGTGGACAGATTTGAACACTGAAGCTTTCTTT. This translates into CASSALWTDLNTEAFF. Full variable domain (remainder filled in from reference TRBV19 and TRBJ1-1): DGGITQSPKYLFRKEGQNVTLSCEQNLNHDAMYWYRQDPGQGLRLIYYSQIVNDFQKGDIAEGYSVSREKKESFPLTVTSAQKNPTAFYLCASSALWTDLNTEAFFGQGTRLTVV.

This sequence joins TRBV7-2 and TRBJ1-1, with TRBD1 matching 10 bases. The CDR3 extends over 15 amino acids. The germline gives CDR1 SGHTA, CDR2 FQGNSA. V was clipped by 5 bases and J by 5 bases; unmatched bases: 8. Written as DNA, the CDR3 is TGTGCCAGCAGCGGGAAGGGACAGGGGAGAACTGAAGCTTTCTTT. It encodes CASSGKGQGRTEAFF.

The CDR3 reads CATSPTSGSSNEQFF. In DNA, the CDR3 is TGTGCCACCAGCCCAACTAGCGGGAGTAGCAATGAGCAGTTCTTC. The rearrangement joins TRBV24-1 to TRBJ2-1, with TRBD2 matching 11 bases. The CDR3 contains 15 residues. The V gene's germline CDR1 is KGHDR and CDR2 SFDVKD. Trimming removed 7 bases from V and 6 bases from J; junction bases left unmatched: 7.

The V and J genes are TRBV4-1 and TRBJ2-3, with 14 nucleotides matching TRBD2. V was clipped by 1 base and J by 5 bases; unmatched bases: 5. CDR3 length equals 17 residues. Germline V CDR1 and CDR2: MGHRA, YSYEKL. The CDR3 reads CASSQVGTSGREDTQYF. CDR3 in DNA: TGCGCCAGCAGCCAAGTGGGGACTAGCGGGAGAGAAGATACGCAGTATTTT.

This clone was recorded a few times. The CDR3, as DNA: TGCGCCAGCAGCCAAGAGTGGCAGGGGAGGGCCAATCAGCCCCAGCATTTT. This encodes CASSQEWQGRANQPQHF. V gene TRBV4-1 combines with J gene TRBJ1-5; maybe TRBD1 (6 bases). Germline-derived CDR1 and CDR2 are MGHRA and YSYEKL. The ends were cut back, 0 bases at V and 3 bases at J, with 15 bases in the middle. CDR3 length: 17 residues.

This clone was seen once. The chain employs TRBV7-2 and TRBJ2-3; the match to TRBD1 covers 12 bases. V lost 0 bases, J lost 6 bases, and 4 bases stayed unmatched. The germline V gene encodes CDR1 SGHTA and CDR2 FQGNSA. The CDR3 contains 16 residues. The CDR3 loop reads CASSLAGTGGQDTQYF. DNA for the CDR3: TGTGCCAGCAGCTTAGCCGGGACAGGGGGCCAGGATACGCAGTATTTT.

This chain connects TRBV19 to TRBJ1-2, with D uncertain. CDR3 size: 16 residues. V lost 1 base and J lost 2, with 14 bases in between. From germline, CDR1 is LNHDA and CDR2 SQIVND (reference sequence). The CDR3 coding sequence is TGTGCCAGTAGTATAGGTCTCCGCAACAAAAACTATGGCTACACCTTC. Its translation: CASSIGLRNKNYGYTF.

The chain uses TRBV29-1 and TRBJ2-1, with a possible D match to TRBD2 (5 bases). The length of the CDR3 is 12 residues. V lost 8 bases to trimming and J lost 4 bases, with 12 bases between them. Germline CDR1 is SQVTM and CDR2 is ANQGSEA. The CDR3 nucleotides read TGCAGCCATGCCTCGGGGTACAATGAGCAGTTCTTC. It yields the protein CSHASGYNEQFF.